A selection of T cell receptor beta chains follows, all from one sample in a study of T cell changes during pregnancy in multiple sclerosis. The protocol was immunoSEQ multiplex PCR, while the TCRdb copy is restricted to in-frame clones and leaves out a portion. The repertoire consists of about 28,000 clones, with around 92% occurring once and the leading ten covering about 4.9%. Specimen: peripheral blood, collected in the first trimester of pregnancy. Receptors were obtained from a female donor in good health, enrolled as a control in a pregnancy study. CDR3s include the opening cysteine and the closing phenylalanine or tryptophan. Fields, in order: J gene, clone size, D gene, V gene, CDR3 length, CDR3 protein, CDR3 DNA. A D gene is named only where the DNA matches it firmly. Size is stated for part of the rows, as once, few or many counts, or as a class when the clone is expanded.

TRBJ1-4 | NA | NA | TRBV15 | 18 | CATSREDFRQWANEKLFF | TGTGCCACCAGCAGAGAAGATTTTAGACAGTGGGCTAATGAAAAACTGTTTTTT
TRBJ1-1 | NA | NA | TRBV29-1 | 14 | CSVEKGGEGTEAFF | TGCAGCGTTGAAAAGGGGGGGGAGGGCACTGAAGCTTTCTTT
TRBJ2-5 | NA | NA | TRBV7-9 | 13 | CASSPGRKETQYF | TGTGCCAGCAGCCCAGGGCGGAAAGAGACCCAGTACTTC
TRBJ2-7 | NA | TRBD1 | TRBV30 | 13 | CAWAKDRGHEQYF | TGTGCCTGGGCCAAGGACAGGGGACACGAGCAGTACTTC
TRBJ1-2 | NA | NA | TRBV11-2 | 13 | CASSPWAGSGYTF | TGTGCCAGCAGCCCCTGGGCCGGTTCGGGCTACACCTTC
TRBJ1-2 | few | NA | TRBV30 | 13 | CAWRPGVLWSYTF | TGTGCCTGGAGGCCCGGGGTACTATGGAGCTACACCTTC
TRBJ1-3 | NA | NA | TRBV5-4 | 13 | CASSLGLGNTIYF | TGTGCCAGCAGCTTGGGTCTCGGAAACACCATATATTTT
TRBJ2-2 | once | NA | TRBV6-5 | 15 | CASSATFANTGELFF | TGTGCCAGCAGCGCGACATTCGCGAACACCGGGGAGCTGTTTTTT
TRBJ2-5 | NA | TRBD2 | TRBV7-9 | 15 | CASSLPSSGGETQYF | TGTGCCAGCAGCTTACCGTCTAGCGGGGGCGAGACCCAGTACTTC
TRBJ2-5 | NA | TRBD2 | TRBV11-3 | 15 | CASSLETAGSETQYF | TGTGCCAGCAGCTTAGAAACAGCGGGAAGCGAGACCCAGTACTTC
TRBJ1-1 | few | NA | TRBV7-2 | 14 | CASSLDGQRGEAFF | TGTGCCAGCAGCTTAGATGGACAGAGGGGTGAAGCTTTCTTT
TRBJ2-7 | NA | TRBD1 | TRBV7-9 | 15 | CASSRGTGVSYEQYF | TGTGCCAGCAGCCGGGGGACAGGGGTTTCCTACGAGCAGTACTTC
TRBJ1-2 | NA | NA | TRBV29-1 | 11 | CSVESVNGYTF | TGCAGCGTTGAATCGGTTAATGGCTACACCTTC
TRBJ1-1 | NA | NA | TRBV9 | 15 | CASSVLRDKNTEAFF | TGTGCCAGCAGCGTACTCCGGGACAAGAACACTGAAGCTTTCTTT
TRBJ1-5 | NA | TRBD1 | TRBV30 | 13 | CAWGGQGSQPQHF | TGTGCCTGGGGGGGACAGGGAAGTCAGCCCCAGCATTTT
TRBJ2-5 | NA | NA | TRBV30 | 16 | CAWSESGTLYQETQYF | TGTGCCTGGAGCGAGTCGGGGACACTTTACCAAGAGACCCAGTACTTC
TRBJ1-6 | NA | NA | TRBV5-6 | 15 | CASSLRGLGGPPLHF | TGTGCCAGCAGTCTTAGGGGACTGGGGGGTCCGCCCCTCCACTTT
TRBJ2-7 | NA | NA | TRBV7-2 | 15 | CASSQNGLALEEQYF | TGTGCCAGCAGCCAGAACGGGTTGGCGTTAGAAGAGCAGTACTTC
TRBJ1-1 | NA | TRBD1 | TRBV11-3 | 16 | CASSHHWGDRDTEAFF | TGTGCCAGCAGCCACCATTGGGGGGACAGGGACACTGAAGCTTTCTTT
TRBJ2-3 | NA | TRBD2 | TRBV9 | 14 | CASSVDASGDTQYF | TGTGCCAGCAGCGTAGATGCTAGCGGCGATACGCAGTATTTT
TRBJ1-1 | NA | NA | TRBV21-1 | 15 | CASSRTVGANTEAFF | TGTGCCAGCAGCCGGACAGTCGGAGCAAACACTGAAGCTTTCTTT
TRBJ2-1 | once | NA | TRBV30 | 14 | CAWGGQGSYNEQFF | TGTGCCTGGGGTGGGCAGGGCTCCTACAATGAGCAGTTCTTC
TRBJ1-3 | NA | NA | TRBV6-5 | 16 | CASSYGGNHAGNTIYF | TGTGCCAGCAGTTACGGGGGGAACCACGCGGGAAACACCATATATTTT
TRBJ1-3 | NA | NA | TRBV7-8 | 14 | CASSTQVSGNTIYF | TGTGCCAGCAGCACACAAGTCTCTGGAAACACCATATATTTT
TRBJ1-2 | NA | NA | TRBV27 | 13 | CASSSGNDYGYTF | TGTGCCAGCAGTTCGGGGAACGACTATGGCTACACCTTC
TRBJ2-1 | NA | TRBD1 | TRBV2 | 17 | CASIRDSLAWKLSEQFF | TGTGCCAGCATCCGGGACAGCCTGGCCTGGAAGCTCAGTGAGCAGTTCTTC
TRBJ2-5 | NA | NA | TRBV5-1 | 12 | CASSPRGETQYF | TGCGCCAGCAGCCCCCGGGGAGAGACCCAGTACTTC
TRBJ2-7 | NA | TRBD1 | TRBV9 | 16 | CASSVGRGWDSYEQYF | TGTGCCAGCAGCGTAGGCAGGGGGTGGGACTCCTACGAGCAGTACTTC
TRBJ1-2 | NA | TRBD1 | TRBV5-1 | 13 | CASSEQGYYGYTF | TGCGCCAGCAGCGAACAGGGGTACTATGGCTACACCTTC
TRBJ1-1 | NA | TRBD1 | TRBV7-2 | 12 | CASSFGQGRAFF | TGTGCCAGCAGCTTCGGACAGGGGCGTGCTTTCTTT
TRBJ1-2 | NA | TRBD1 | TRBV19 | 15 | CASSMGTGLNYGYTF | TGTGCCAGTAGTATGGGGACAGGCCTCAACTATGGCTACACCTTC
TRBJ1-4 | NA | TRBD1 | TRBV13 | 18 | CASSRRGGQGRSNEKLFF | TGTGCCAGCAGCCGAAGGGGGGGACAGGGGCGTTCTAATGAAAAACTGTTTTTT
TRBJ1-2 | NA | NA | TRBV15 | 15 | CATSRDSGTHYGYTF | TGTGCCACCAGCAGAGACTCCGGGACTCACTATGGCTACACCTTC
TRBJ2-1 | NA | TRBD2 | TRBV4-3 | 20 | CASSQRPGTSGGGLLGEQFF | TGCGCCAGCAGCCAACGTCCCGGGACTAGCGGGGGGGGCCTCCTCGGCGAGCAGTTCTTC
TRBJ1-4 | NA | TRBD1 | TRBV15 | 15 | CATSRVGQGREKLFF | TGTGCCACCAGCAGAGTAGGACAGGGGAGGGAAAAACTGTTTTTT
TRBJ1-2 | NA | NA | TRBV5-5 | 13 | CASSLPSAGGYTF | TGTGCCAGCAGCTTGCCGTCGGCGGGTGGCTACACCTTC
TRBJ2-2 | once | TRBD1 | TRBV11-3 | 14 | CASSLGDSSGELFF | TGTGCCAGCAGCTTAGGGGACAGTTCCGGGGAGCTGTTTTTT
TRBJ2-7 | NA | NA | TRBV5-1 | 14 | CASSPTRMVSEQYF | TGCGCCAGCAGCCCTACTAGAATGGTTAGCGAGCAGTACTTC
TRBJ2-5 | NA | TRBD1 | TRBV11-3 | 15 | CASSTRTGGAKTQYF | TGTGCCAGCAGCACCCGGACAGGGGGCGCGAAGACCCAGTACTTC
TRBJ2-1 | NA | TRBD2 | TRBV19 | 15 | CASSNWLAGAYEQFF | TGTGCCAGTAGTAATTGGCTAGCGGGAGCCTATGAGCAGTTCTTC
TRBJ1-2 | few | TRBD1 | TRBV7-8 | 16 | CASSPQIRDRVGGYTF | TGTGCCAGCAGCCCCCAAATCAGGGACAGGGTAGGCGGCTACACCTTC
TRBJ2-1 | NA | NA | TRBV5-6 | 15 | CASSARQRSYNEQFF | TGTGCCAGCAGCGCGCGCCAAAGATCCTACAATGAGCAGTTCTTC
TRBJ1-2 | NA | NA | TRBV6-1 | 13 | CASSEFHNYGYTF | TGTGCCAGCAGCGAATTTCATAACTATGGCTACACCTTC
TRBJ2-3 | NA | NA | TRBV7-8 | 14 | CAPPPGRHTDTQYF | TGTGCCCCCCCGCCTGGCAGGCACACAGATACGCAGTATTTT
TRBJ2-2 | NA | TRBD1 | TRBV5-1 | 17 | CASRTQGMSLGTGELFF | TGCGCCAGCCGAACACAGGGGATGAGTTTGGGAACCGGGGAGCTGTTTTTT
TRBJ1-1 | NA | TRBD1 | TRBV6-1 | 14 | CASTRTGADTEAFF | TGTGCCAGCACGAGGACAGGGGCGGACACTGAAGCTTTCTTT
TRBJ1-1 | once | NA | TRBV5-6 | 18 | CASSLASGVWGGNTEAFF | TGTGCCAGCAGCTTGGCCTCCGGGGTCTGGGGTGGGAACACTGAAGCTTTCTTT
TRBJ1-2 | NA | NA | TRBV6-5 | 12 | CASSNRVGGYTF | TGTGCCAGCAGCAACAGGGTCGGGGGCTACACCTTC
TRBJ2-5 | once | NA | TRBV5-4 | 14 | CASSLQGKQETQYF | TGTGCCAGCAGCTTGCAGGGGAAACAAGAGACCCAGTACTTC
TRBJ1-1 | NA | NA | TRBV27 | 15 | CASSLGGKKVTEAFF | TGTGCCAGCAGTTTAGGAGGGAAAAAGGTGACTGAAGCTTTCTTT
TRBJ2-7 | NA | NA | TRBV2 | 13 | CASSEASGGEQYF | TGTGCCAGCAGTGAAGCCTCCGGGGGCGAGCAGTACTTC
TRBJ1-4 | NA | TRBD1 | TRBV29-1 | 16 | CSVATAGTGVGEKLFF | TGCAGCGTTGCCACCGCCGGGACAGGGGTGGGAGAAAAACTGTTTTTT
TRBJ2-5 | few | TRBD2 | TRBV29-1 | 14 | CSATSGAGGGTQYF | TGCAGCGCGACTAGCGGGGCCGGGGGGGGGACCCAGTACTTC
TRBJ1-1 | NA | NA | TRBV18 | 14 | CASSPRQGNTEAFF | TGTGCCAGCTCACCACGGCAGGGGAACACTGAAGCTTTCTTT
TRBJ1-3 | NA | TRBD1 | TRBV6-5 | 16 | CASSSKDRGPGNTIYF | TGTGCCAGCAGTTCCAAGGACAGGGGGCCTGGAAACACCATATATTTT
TRBJ2-5 | NA | NA | TRBV11-1 | 14 | CASSLDSGQETQYF | TGTGCCAGCAGCCTGGACAGTGGGCAAGAGACCCAGTACTTC
TRBJ1-5 | NA | TRBD1 | TRBV7-2 | 16 | CASSFYPRGSNQPQHF | TGTGCCAGCAGCTTCTATCCCAGGGGGTCCAATCAGCCCCAGCATTTT
TRBJ2-3 | NA | NA | TRBV5-6 | 17 | CASSWGPTKISTDTQYF | TGTGCCAGCAGCTGGGGGCCGACCAAGATTAGCACAGATACGCAGTATTTT
TRBJ2-7 | NA | NA | TRBV5-4 | 15 | CASSQEFGDFYEQYF | TGTGCCAGCAGCCAAGAGTTTGGGGACTTTTACGAGCAGTACTTC
TRBJ2-3 | NA | NA | TRBV6-1 | 16 | CASSEQGALSTDTQYF | TGTGCCAGCAGTGAACAAGGGGCCCTTAGCACAGATACGCAGTATTTT